The subject of this entry is one TCR beta chain. Using a constant-region primer together with ProtoScript II reverse transcriptase, TCR beta cDNA was made from 500 ng of total RNA. Three nested multiplex PCR rounds of slightly modified ARM-PCR generated TCR beta libraries. Use of TRBV1-TRBV30 forward primers with a C-beta reverse primer characterized the first two PCR rounds, which lasted about 10 cycles each. TCRdb called the multiplex PCR reads again in MiXCR, with one record for every CDR3 protein. The table has approximately 330,000 distinct CDR3 sequences, about 61% seen once. The study extracted blood RNA from unsorted whole blood and also extracted germline DNA. These patients lived with chronic HBV infection and had never been treated. Germline V lookup: CDR1 SQVTM, CDR2 ANQGSEA. The CDR3 is 14 residues long. The data belong to a study of tumor-infiltrating lymphocytes in primary liver carcinoma. About the study: The patients, men and women alike, were aged 30 to 69 years. The tumors, T1-T3 N0M0 lesions, were roughly 4.2 to 11 cm across.

The specimen sequenced was peripheral blood. The V and J genes are TRBV29-1 and TRBJ2-7, with a tentative D call TRBD2 (6 bases). The receptor was derived from a man aged 35-49 years with primary liver carcinoma and hepatitis B virus infection. The chain's CDR3 is CSVYFGTFSYEQYF. CDR3 bases: TGCAGTGTCTACTTCGGGACTTTCTCCTACGAGCAGTACTTC.